This T cell receptor (beta chain) stems from a study of T cell repertoires in cytomegalovirus infection. Study context: The authors used CMV epitopes that were HLA-C-restricted (recently identified) and HLA-B-restricted (well studied). Public TCR beta signatures were indicative of both CMV infection and a matching HLA type.

In TCRdb, the reads were re-called with MiXCR into one record per CDR3 protein. The sample lists 700,000 to 900,000 distinct CDR3 sequences; 25% to 35% were seen once. V dropped 6 bases and J dropped 5 bases, with 14 bases sitting between them. The CDR3 consists of 14 residues. Germline V CDR1 and CDR2: SQVTM, ANQGSEA. Comment on this clonotype: Its cognate antigen is unknown. Given a much more abundant clone one base away, this may be a read error. The CDR3 does not close with the conserved phenylalanine or tryptophan, likely indicating a read error.

The sample here was cultured CD8+ T cells from PBMCs, taken from culture after CMV antigen stimulation. The V and J genes are TRBV29-1 and TRBJ1-6; D remains unclear. The receptor comes from a human donor in good health (CMV status not recorded). Some clones in this sample may be carry-over from other donors' samples. CDR3 region: CSVRTGGNNSPLHS. Written as DNA, the CDR3 is TGCAGCGTCAGGACCGGCGGGAATAATTCACCCCTCCACTCT.